Listed below are T cell receptor beta chains from one sample, sequenced in a study of CD8+ T cells in alopecia areata. Generated by immunoSEQ multiplex PCR, the TCRdb table keeps only in-frame clones and is missing some. The table has some 160,000 clones, roughly two thirds seen once. Material: CD4+ T cells sorted from blood, obtained at week 4, from a patient treated with tofacitinib. The origin of the receptors is a human donor with alopecia areata. Both conserved end residues are part of each CDR3. A D gene is named only where the DNA matches it firmly. Not every row has a clone size; where given, it reads once, few, many or a size class.

d_call j_call clone_size v_call cdr3_nt cdr3_aa
NA TRBJ1-5 NA TRBV29-1 TGCAGCGTTGGAGACGACAGTCCTAATCAGCCCCAGCATTTT CSVGDDSPNQPQHF
TRBD1 TRBJ1-1 NA TRBV5-1 TGCGCCAGCAGCTGGGGCGGACAGGTGGACACTGAAGCTTTCTTT CASSWGGQVDTEAFF
NA TRBJ2-2 NA TRBV29-1 TGCAGCGTACCCAGTTGGGGCACCGGGGAGCTGTTTTTT CSVPSWGTGELFF
NA TRBJ2-5 NA TRBV7-8 TGTGCCAGCAGCTTAGAAGAGGGGACCCAGTACTTC CASSLEEGTQYF
NA TRBJ2-2 few TRBV5-1 TGCGCCAGCAGCTTGGTCGATGGGAGGACCGGGGAGCTGTTTTTT CASSLVDGRTGELFF
NA TRBJ1-1 NA TRBV7-7 TGTGCTAGCAGCCTATCGCACAACACTGAAGCTTTCTTT CASSLSHNTEAFF
NA TRBJ1-1 NA TRBV30 TGTGCCTGGATGTGGGCAGCCGTGAACACTGAAGCTTTCTTT CAWMWAAVNTEAFF
NA TRBJ2-2 once TRBV5-1 TGCGCCAGCAGCGAGCAGTCCACCGGGGAGCTGTTTTTT CASSEQSTGELFF
NA TRBJ2-7 NA TRBV29-1 TGCAGCGTTGAAGTGGCTTCCTACGAGCAGTACTTC CSVEVASYEQYF
NA TRBJ1-1 NA TRBV30 TGTGCCTGGATCCTTAGCGGGAGGTCTGAAGCTTTCTTT CAWILSGRSEAFF
TRBD2 TRBJ2-3 NA TRBV6-6 TGTGCCAGCATCCGCGGGGGGGCAGATACGCAGTATTTT CASIRGGADTQYF
TRBD1 TRBJ2-2 few TRBV14 TGTGCCAGCAGCCAAAACAGGGGAACCGGGGAGCTGTTTTTT CASSQNRGTGELFF
NA TRBJ1-5 few TRBV29-1 TGCAGCGTTGGAGCAGGGGACAATCAGCCCCAGCATTTT CSVGAGDNQPQHF
NA TRBJ2-7 NA TRBV30 TGTGCCTGGAGTGTAATAGCCAATTACGAGCAGTACTTC CAWSVIANYEQYF
NA TRBJ2-7 NA TRBV5-1 TGCGCCAGCAGCTCGACAGGTTTCTACGAGCAGTACTTC CASSSTGFYEQYF
NA TRBJ2-3 NA TRBV13 TGTGCCAGCAGCTTCTCTAGGGCGGATACGCAGTATTTT CASSFSRADTQYF
NA TRBJ2-5 NA TRBV15 TGTGCCACCAGCAGATCAAAAGAGACCCAGTACTTC CATSRSKETQYF
TRBD1 TRBJ1-2 NA TRBV7-9 TGTGCCAGCAGTCAAGGGACAGGGAAAGTCTTAGGCTACACCTTC CASSQGTGKVLGYTF
NA TRBJ1-1 once TRBV29-1 TGCAGCGTTGTTGGACAAAGAAACACTGAAGCTTTCTTT CSVVGQRNTEAFF
NA TRBJ2-5 NA TRBV7-7 TGTGCTAGCAGCTCGGGGGAGACCCAGTACTTC CASSSGETQYF
NA TRBJ1-4 NA TRBV2 TGTGCCAGCGTCAGGGCCCTTAATGAAAAACTGTTTTTT CASVRALNEKLFF
NA TRBJ2-2 NA TRBV6-5 TGTGCCAGCAACCTAGGGGGCACCGGGGAGCTGTTTTTT CASNLGGTGELFF
NA TRBJ2-3 NA TRBV11-2 TGTGCCAGCAGCTTAGAGTCCGGGCTAGCGACAGATACGCAGTATTTT CASSLESGLATDTQYF
TRBD1 TRBJ2-4 NA TRBV2 TGTGCCAGCAGTACCGGGGGACAGGGGGCATACATTCAGTACTTC CASSTGGQGAYIQYF
TRBD2 TRBJ2-5 NA TRBV6-5 TGTGCCAGCAGTTACTCGCGGGGGGGCCAAGAGACCCAGTACTTC CASSYSRGGQETQYF
NA TRBJ1-4 few TRBV7-9 TGTGCCAGCAGCTTACAGAGTGCAACTAATGAAAAACTGTTTTTT CASSLQSATNEKLFF
NA TRBJ1-6 NA TRBV9 TGTGCCAGCAGCGTCCGGGGTTTGGATTCACCCCTCCACTTT CASSVRGLDSPLHF
TRBD1 TRBJ1-5 few TRBV6-6 TGTGCCAGCAGTTACGGGGACAGGGGAGGCCAGCCCCAGCATTTT CASSYGDRGGQPQHF
TRBD2 TRBJ2-7 NA TRBV7-3 TGTGCCAGCAGCCTTAGCGGGGTGGGGTACGAGCAGTACTTC CASSLSGVGYEQYF
NA TRBJ1-2 NA TRBV4-1 TGCGCCAGCAGCCAAGTCTTGCCCGGAGGGGCTAACTATGGCTACACCTTC CASSQVLPGGANYGYTF
NA TRBJ2-4 NA TRBV18 TGTGCCAGCTCACCAGTGGGACTAGCCAAAAACATTCAGTACTTC CASSPVGLAKNIQYF
NA TRBJ1-4 few TRBV30 TGTGCCTGGAATGAGGGGACGGGTGAAAAACTGTTTTTT CAWNEGTGEKLFF
NA TRBJ2-3 NA TRBV4-3 TGCGCCAGCAGCCAAGATTCCCGGACTTCTTACACAGATACGCAGTATTTT CASSQDSRTSYTDTQYF
NA TRBJ1-6 few TRBV13 TGTGCCAGCAGGTTCGGGACGGGCCCCCTCCACTTT CASRFGTGPLHF
NA TRBJ1-2 NA TRBV4-2 TGTGCCTCGGGGGGGGCACTCGAGGGCTACACCTTC CASGGALEGYTF
NA TRBJ2-1 NA TRBV30 TGTGCCTGGGCCTTAGTAAAGTCCTACAATGAGCAGTTCTTC CAWALVKSYNEQFF
TRBD1 TRBJ2-2 few TRBV19 TGTGCCAGTAGTAAGGGGGCTTACACCGGGGAGCTGTTTTTT CASSKGAYTGELFF
NA TRBJ2-3 NA TRBV7-2 TGTGCCAGCAGCTTAGAATGGACAGATACGCAGTATTTT CASSLEWTDTQYF
TRBD2 TRBJ2-1 NA TRBV27 TGTGCCAGCAGTTTAATGCGGCTAGCGGGGGATGATAGTGAGCAGTTCTTC CASSLMRLAGDDSEQFF
TRBD1 TRBJ1-2 many TRBV4-2 TGTGCCAGCAGCCAAGAACAGGGGGGAGGTTTTTTGGGATATGGCTACACCTTC CASSQEQGGGFLGYGYTF
TRBD1 TRBJ1-2 NA TRBV19 TGTGCCAGTAGTATTGTCCCCTCGACAGGGGGCAACTATGGCTACACCTTC CASSIVPSTGGNYGYTF
NA TRBJ1-4 NA TRBV29-1 TGCAGCGGGACAGATCCTAGTGAAAAACTGTTTTTT CSGTDPSEKLFF
NA TRBJ2-7 NA TRBV5-1 TGCGCCAGCAGCCCGCTACCGACAAACTACGAGCAGTACTTC CASSPLPTNYEQYF
NA TRBJ2-3 NA TRBV7-3 TGTGCCAGCAGCTTAAATGAGGGAGATACGCAGTATTTT CASSLNEGDTQYF
NA TRBJ2-5 NA TRBV30 TGTGCCTGGAGTATCGCAGGGTTCCGGGAGACCCAGTACTTC CAWSIAGFRETQYF
NA TRBJ1-2 NA TRBV4-3 TGCGCCAGCAGCCAAGACGATTATGGCTACACCTTC CASSQDDYGYTF
NA TRBJ1-1 NA TRBV6-6 TGTGCCAGTTTCGGAGGAAGGAGGGACACTGAAGCTTTCTTT CASFGGRRDTEAFF
NA TRBJ2-7 NA TRBV5-1 TGCGCCAGCAGCCTGGGAGGGGGTCTATACGAGCAGTACTTC CASSLGGGLYEQYF
NA TRBJ1-2 few TRBV18 TGTGCCAGCTCACCACCCGGGGGGGATTCCTATGGCTACACCTTC CASSPPGGDSYGYTF
NA TRBJ2-3 NA TRBV2 TGTGCCAGCAGTCCTGCCGGGACGGTGACAGATACGCAGTATTTT CASSPAGTVTDTQYF
TRBD1 TRBJ2-5 NA TRBV18 TGTGCCAGCTCTCCACCGGGACAGGGGCAAGAGACCCAGTACTTC CASSPPGQGQETQYF
TRBD1 TRBJ2-7 NA TRBV5-1 TGCGCCAGCAGCTTGGGACAGGGACCCTACGAGCAGTACTTC CASSLGQGPYEQYF
TRBD1 TRBJ1-4 NA TRBV29-1 TGCAGCGTTCCCGGGACAGACACTGAAAAACTGTTTTTT CSVPGTDTEKLFF